The clone carrying this T cell receptor beta chain was seen many times. Its antigen remains unidentified. TCRdb redid the calling of the reads with MiXCR, one entry per CDR3 protein. The sample consists of tens of thousands of distinct CDR3 sequences, 21% of them appearing once. The data stem from a study of lung T cells in sarcoidosis with Löfgren's syndrome. Study information: CD4+ T cells build up in sarcoidosis bronchoalveolar lavage fluid. Löfgren's syndrome patients were the main repertoire analysis focus. Study-wide points: The most expanded V genes in Löfgren's patients were reportedly TRAV12-1 and TRBV2. Paired TRAV12-1/TRBV2 TCRs showed CDR3 homology and preferential pairing.

Per germline, CDR1 MNHEY and CDR2 SMNVEV (reference sequence). The CDR3 is made up of 14 amino acids. Unmatched junction bases numbered 1, after V lost 6 bases and J lost 1 base. This clonotype was sampled from a human donor with sarcoidosis (Löfgren's syndrome or another form), or a control subject (not recorded which). This sequence joins TRBV27 and TRBJ2-7; 12 bases are shared with TRBD2. The specimen was CD4+ T cells from PBMCs. In nucleotides, the CDR3 is TGTGCCAGCAGCGGACTAGCGGGGTCCTACGAGCAGTACTTC. Its translation is CASSGLAGSYEQYF.